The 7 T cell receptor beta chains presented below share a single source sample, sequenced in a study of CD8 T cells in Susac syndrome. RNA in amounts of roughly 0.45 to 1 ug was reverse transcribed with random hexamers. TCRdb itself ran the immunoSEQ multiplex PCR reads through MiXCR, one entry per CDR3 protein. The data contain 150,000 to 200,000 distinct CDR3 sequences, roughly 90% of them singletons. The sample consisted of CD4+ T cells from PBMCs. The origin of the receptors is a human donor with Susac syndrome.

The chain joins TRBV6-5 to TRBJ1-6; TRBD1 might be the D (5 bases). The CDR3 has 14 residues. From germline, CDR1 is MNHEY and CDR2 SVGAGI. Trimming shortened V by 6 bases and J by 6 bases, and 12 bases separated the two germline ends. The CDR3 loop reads CASSRELSNSPLHF. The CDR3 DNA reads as TGTGCCAGCAGCAGGGAACTAAGTAATTCACCCCTCCACTTT.

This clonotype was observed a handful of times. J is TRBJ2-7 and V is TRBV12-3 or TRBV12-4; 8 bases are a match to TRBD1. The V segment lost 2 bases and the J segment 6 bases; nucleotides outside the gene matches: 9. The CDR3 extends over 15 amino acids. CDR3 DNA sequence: TGTGCCAGCAGTTTACTAGGACAGGGTGATCTCGAGCAGTACTTC. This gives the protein CASSLLGQGDLEQYF.

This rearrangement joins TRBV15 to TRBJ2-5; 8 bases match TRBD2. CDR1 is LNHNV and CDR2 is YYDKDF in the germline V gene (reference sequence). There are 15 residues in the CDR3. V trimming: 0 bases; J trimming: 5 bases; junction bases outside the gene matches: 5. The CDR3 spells CATSRDGLARETQYF. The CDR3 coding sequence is TGTGCCACCAGCAGAGATGGACTAGCCCGGGAGACCCAGTACTTC.

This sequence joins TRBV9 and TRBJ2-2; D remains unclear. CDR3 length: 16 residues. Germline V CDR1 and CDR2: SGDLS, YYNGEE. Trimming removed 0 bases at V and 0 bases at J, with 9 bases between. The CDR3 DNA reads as TGTGCCAGCAGCGTAGGGGCAGACGCGAACACCGGGGAGCTGTTTTTT. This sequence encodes CASSVGADANTGELFF.

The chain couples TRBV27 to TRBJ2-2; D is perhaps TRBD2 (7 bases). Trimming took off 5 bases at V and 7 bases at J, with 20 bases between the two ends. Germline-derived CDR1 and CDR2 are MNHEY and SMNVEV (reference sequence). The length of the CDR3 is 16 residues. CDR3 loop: CASSRGGGAVSGELFF. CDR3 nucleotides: TGTGCCAGCAGTAGGGGAGGGGGGGCCGTCAGCGGGGAGCTGTTTTTT.

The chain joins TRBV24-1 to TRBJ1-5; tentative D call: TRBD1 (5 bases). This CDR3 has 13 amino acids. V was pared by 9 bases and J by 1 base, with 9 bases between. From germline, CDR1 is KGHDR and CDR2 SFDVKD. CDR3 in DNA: TGTGCCACCGGGGGAAGGAGCAATCAGCCCCAGCATTTT. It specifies CATGGRSNQPQHF.

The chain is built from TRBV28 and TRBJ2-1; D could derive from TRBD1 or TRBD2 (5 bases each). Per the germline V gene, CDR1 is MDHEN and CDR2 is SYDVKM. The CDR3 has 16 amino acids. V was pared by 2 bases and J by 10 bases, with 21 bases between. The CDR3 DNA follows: TGTGCCAGCAGTTTAGTTTGGACGGGGCTTTACCGGGAGCAGTTCTTC. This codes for CASSLVWTGLYREQFF.